This T cell receptor beta chain derives from a study of monozygotic twins with cystic fibrosis. Whole-study context: Approximately 3 micrograms of fragmented DNA underwent approximately 15 PCR cycles for library preparation. Study conclusions and caveats: Clonality was generally low (median around 0.009), higher in the most severe patients. Co-twins had the most similar V usage for 13 of 16 pairs, J for 8.

Comment on this clone: The antigen is unknown.

Only in-frame clones appear in the TCRdb table, and some are missing; sequencing was by immunoSEQ multiplex PCR. Here the sample spans 9,500 to 10,000 clones, 98% to 99% being singletons. Sequencing used blood. The sequence derives from a girl aged 2 to 10 with cystic fibrosis.

DNA of the CDR3: TGTGCCAGCAGCGACCCGTCTGAAGCTTTCTTT. Protein: CASSDPSEAFF. The rearrangement joins TRBV28 to TRBJ1-1; the D is unclear. The CDR3 is 11 amino acids. The germline gives CDR1 MDHEN, CDR2 SYDVKM. Trimming pared 6 bases from V and 6 bases from J, leaving 8 bases between.